A single TCR beta chain is shown here with its context. What it recognizes is unknown. A far more abundant clone sits one base away, making this likely a read error. This entry belongs to a study of prognosis after radiotherapy for stage I lung cancer. Overall study context: Approximately 11 patients had adenocarcinoma tumors, while squamous cell carcinoma tumors were found in 6 or 7. Distant metastases developed in a few patients after radiotherapy (median roughly seven months); more than 14 showed no significant progression.

TCR beta CDR3 amplification from genomic DNA was performed by two-round multiplex PCR. First-round PCR amplification was performed with primers specific to each TRBV and TRBJ gene. TCRdb recomputed calls from the multiplex PCR reads with MiXCR, one row per CDR3 protein. This table holds fewer than 25,000 distinct CDR3 sequences, 45% to 50% found once. The V end was cut by 5 bases, the J end by 10 bases, with 18 bases between. The CDR3 spans 14 residues. Per germline, CDR1 SEHNR and CDR2 FQNEAQ (reference sequence). Whole-study findings and limits: Where distant metastases developed, patients had lower Shannon entropy after stereotactic body radiation therapy. Counts of unique TCR clones fell following stereotactic body radiation therapy, median about 9,700 versus 6,500.

The rearrangement uses TRBV7-9 and TRBJ2-1, with D perhaps matching TRBD1 (8 bases). The material was PBMCs, obtained before or after stereotactic body radiation therapy (not recorded which). This clonotype was sampled from a donor of 50 years or more with non-small cell lung cancer. The CDR3 spells CASSIRTGRDEQFF. The DNA for the CDR3 is TGTGCCAGCAGCATTAGGACAGGGAGGGACGAGCAGTTCTTC.